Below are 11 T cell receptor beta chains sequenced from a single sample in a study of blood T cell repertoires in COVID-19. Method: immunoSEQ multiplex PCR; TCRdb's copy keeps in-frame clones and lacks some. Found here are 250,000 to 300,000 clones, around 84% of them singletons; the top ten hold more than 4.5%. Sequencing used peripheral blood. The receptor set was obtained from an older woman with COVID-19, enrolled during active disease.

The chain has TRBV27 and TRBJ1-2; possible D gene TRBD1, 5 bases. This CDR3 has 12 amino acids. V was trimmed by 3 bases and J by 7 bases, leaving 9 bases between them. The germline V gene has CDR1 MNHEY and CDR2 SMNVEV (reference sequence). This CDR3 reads CASSFQGGGYTF. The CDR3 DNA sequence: TGTGCCAGCAGTTTCCAGGGTGGTGGCTACACCTTC.

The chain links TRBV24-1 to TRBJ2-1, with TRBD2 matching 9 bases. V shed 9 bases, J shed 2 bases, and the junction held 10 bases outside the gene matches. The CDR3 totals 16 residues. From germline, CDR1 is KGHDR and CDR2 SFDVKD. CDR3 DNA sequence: TGTGCCACCCGGGGGAAGGCGGGAGGGACCTACAATGAGCAGTTCTTC. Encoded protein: CATRGKAGGTYNEQFF.

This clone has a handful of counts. CDR3 nucleotides: TGCGCCAGCAGAATGGAACGGGGGAGCTCCTACGAGCAGTACTTC. Translating gives CASRMERGSSYEQYF. The V call is TRBV5-1, the J call TRBJ2-7; the D gene is possibly TRBD2 (6 bases). The CDR3 length is 15 residues. Germline CDR1 and CDR2: SGHRS and YFSETQ. Trimming removed 5 bases from V and 0 bases from J, with 15 bases in between.

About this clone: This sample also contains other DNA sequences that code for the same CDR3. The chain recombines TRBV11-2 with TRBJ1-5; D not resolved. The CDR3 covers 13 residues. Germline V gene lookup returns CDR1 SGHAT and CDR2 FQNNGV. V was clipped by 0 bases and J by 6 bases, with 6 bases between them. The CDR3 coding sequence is TGTGCCAGCAGCTTAGACAGATCTCAGCCCCAGCATTTT. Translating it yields CASSLDRSQPQHF.

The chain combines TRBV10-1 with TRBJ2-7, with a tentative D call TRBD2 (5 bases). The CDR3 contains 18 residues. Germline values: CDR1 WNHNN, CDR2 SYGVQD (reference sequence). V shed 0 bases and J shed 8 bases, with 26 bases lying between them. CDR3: CASSESPLYQRIPTKQYF. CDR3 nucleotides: TGCGCCAGCAGTGAGTCCCCCCTATATCAGCGGATACCTACGAAGCAGTACTTC.

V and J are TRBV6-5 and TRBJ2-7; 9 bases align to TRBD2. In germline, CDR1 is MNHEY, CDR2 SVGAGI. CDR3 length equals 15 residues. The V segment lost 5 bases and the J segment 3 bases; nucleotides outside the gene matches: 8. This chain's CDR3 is CASSPAVAGVYEQYF. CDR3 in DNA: TGTGCCAGCAGTCCCGCGGTAGCGGGAGTCTACGAGCAGTACTTC.

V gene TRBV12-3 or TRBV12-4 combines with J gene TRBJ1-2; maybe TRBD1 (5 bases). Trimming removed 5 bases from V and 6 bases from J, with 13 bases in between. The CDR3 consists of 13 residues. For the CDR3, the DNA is TGTGCCAGCAGTCTACAGGCGGCCCATGGCTACACCTTC. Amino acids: CASSLQAAHGYTF.

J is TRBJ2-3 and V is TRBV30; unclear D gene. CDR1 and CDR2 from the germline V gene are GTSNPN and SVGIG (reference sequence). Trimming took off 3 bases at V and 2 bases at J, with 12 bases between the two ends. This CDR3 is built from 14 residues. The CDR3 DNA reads TGTGCCTGGAGCGCCCTTAGAGCCACAGATACGCAGTATTTT. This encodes CAWSALRATDTQYF.

The CDR3 sequence: CASNRGAEQETQYF. The CDR3 DNA is TGTGCCAGCAATCGGGGAGCGGAGCAAGAGACCCAGTACTTC. The V gene is TRBV5-4, the J gene TRBJ2-5; a weak D match, TRBD2 (5 bases). CDR3 length: 14 residues. The V gene lost 6 bases and the J gene lost 2 bases, with 14 bases spanning the gap. CDR1 is SGHNT and CDR2 is YYREEE in the germline V gene (reference sequence).

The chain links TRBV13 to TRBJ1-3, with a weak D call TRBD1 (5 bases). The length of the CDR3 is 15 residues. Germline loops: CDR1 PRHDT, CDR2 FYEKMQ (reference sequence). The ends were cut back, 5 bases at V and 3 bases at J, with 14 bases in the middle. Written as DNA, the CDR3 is TGTGCCAGCAGCGGAGGGACGGATTTTGGAAACACCATATATTTT. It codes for CASSGGTDFGNTIYF.

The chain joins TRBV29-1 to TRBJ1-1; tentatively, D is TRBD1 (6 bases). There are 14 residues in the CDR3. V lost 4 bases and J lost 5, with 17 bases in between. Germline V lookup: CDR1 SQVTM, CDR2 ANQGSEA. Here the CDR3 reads CSVARGGAGTEAFF. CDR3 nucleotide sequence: TGCAGCGTTGCTCGCGGGGGCGCAGGAACTGAAGCTTTCTTT.